The 28 T cell receptor beta chains reported below all come from one sample, sequenced in a study of blood T cell repertoires in COVID-19. TCRdb's copy holds only in-frame clones and misses some; the assay was immunoSEQ multiplex PCR. The sample records about half a million clones, roughly 89% being singletons. The sample taken for sequencing was peripheral blood. The source is a man younger than 30 with COVID-19, enrolled during active disease.

This clone was seen a handful of times. This chain joins TRBV7-9 and TRBJ2-7; 10 bases line up with TRBD1. V gave up 5 bases and J gave up 7 bases; unmatched junction bases: 11. The CDR3 contains 15 residues. Germline V gives CDR1 SEHNR, CDR2 FQNEAQ (reference sequence). The chain's CDR3 is CASSPRDRGKGEQYF. The DNA of the CDR3 is TGTGCCAGCAGCCCGCGGGACAGGGGTAAGGGTGAGCAGTACTTC.

V gene TRBV19 combines with J gene TRBJ2-2, with 9 positions matching TRBD2. The CDR3 sequence is 14 residues long. After removal of 6 bases from V and 8 bases from J, the junction contained 7 bases not matched to a gene. Germline CDR1 and CDR2: LNHDA and SQIVND (reference sequence). Here the CDR3 DNA reads TGTGCCAGTAGCACCGGGACTAGCAGGGGGGAGCTGTTTTTT. It codes for CASSTGTSRGELFF.

J is TRBJ2-3 and V is TRBV4-1; the match to TRBD2 covers 8 bases. Germline CDR1 is MGHRA and CDR2 is YSYEKL. Unmatched junction bases numbered 7, after V lost 3 bases and J lost 2 bases. The CDR3 extends over 16 amino acids. In DNA, the CDR3 is TGCGCCAGCAGCCATGAACTAGCGGAACACACAGATACGCAGTATTTT. It translates to CASSHELAEHTDTQYF.

This clone turned up a few times. The chain combines TRBV10-2 with TRBJ1-2; TRBD1 aligns across 8 bases. V gave up 4 bases and J gave up 4 bases; unmatched junction bases: 8. CDR1 is WSHSY and CDR2 is SAAADI in the germline V gene. This CDR3 is built from 15 residues. CDR3 nucleotides: TGCGCCAGCAGTGCCGCGACAGGGGTCGGCTATGGCTACACCTTC. Its protein is CASSAATGVGYGYTF.

CDR3 residues: CASVREVTSTDTQYF. The CDR3 DNA is TGTGCCAGCGTCCGAGAGGTCACTAGCACAGATACGCAGTATTTT. This sequence joins TRBV11-2 and TRBJ2-3; D call uncertain. V lost 8 bases and J lost 0, with 15 bases in between. This CDR3 has 15 amino acids. Germline CDR1 SGHAT, CDR2 FQNNGV.

This clone was seen only once. The chain is built from TRBV18 and TRBJ2-1; 9 bases align to TRBD2. Germline V lookup: CDR1 KGHSH, CDR2 LQKENI. The length of the CDR3 is 15 residues. V lost 2 bases, J lost 7 bases, and 6 bases stayed unmatched. CDR3 nucleotide sequence: TGTGCCAGCTCACCATCGGCGGGAGGGAGAAATGAGCAGTTCTTC. It is translated as CASSPSAGGRNEQFF.

The rearrangement uses TRBV5-8 and TRBJ2-1, with 7 bases identical to TRBD1. The V segment lost 4 bases and the J segment 2 bases; nucleotides outside the gene matches: 18. The CDR3 extends over 19 amino acids. CDR1 is SGHTS, CDR2 YDEGEE, per germline. The CDR3 region has the DNA TGTGCCAGCAGCCCGGGTCGGAGTAGTCGGGACAGAGCCTACAATGAGCAGTTCTTC. Its protein product is CASSPGRSSRDRAYNEQFF.

The chain is built from TRBV5-5 and TRBJ1-1; TRBD1 agrees at 10 bases. The germline gives CDR1 SGHKS, CDR2 YYEKEE (reference sequence). J gave up 3 bases and V 4 bases, and 3 bases lay outside the gene matches. The CDR3 runs to 14 residues. The CDR3 region has the DNA TGTGCCAGCAGCATGGGGACAGGGGACACTGAAGCTTTCTTT. This sequence encodes CASSMGTGDTEAFF.

V gene TRBV5-1 combines with J gene TRBJ2-5; TRBD2 matches at 8 bases. The CDR3 loop spans 15 amino acids. Per the germline V gene, CDR1 is SGHRS and CDR2 is YFSETQ. V gave up 2 bases and J gave up 5 bases; unmatched junction bases: 8. The CDR3 reads CASSLRAGAQETQYF. In DNA, the CDR3 is TGCGCCAGCAGCTTAAGAGCGGGAGCTCAGGAGACCCAGTACTTC.

The rearrangement links TRBV11-2 to TRBJ2-2, with 9 nucleotides matching TRBD1. This CDR3 region has 15 residues. The trim removed 5 bases at V and 3 bases at J, leaving 4 bases unmatched. Germline CDR1 is SGHAT and CDR2 is FQNNGV. CDR3 DNA sequence: TGTGCCAGCAGCCAAGGGACAGGGTACACCGGGGAGCTGTTTTTT. Protein: CASSQGTGYTGELFF.

The chain couples TRBV24-1 to TRBJ2-1; D is unresolved. Germline V CDR1 and CDR2: KGHDR, SFDVKD. This CDR3 region has 12 residues. V was clipped by 1 base and J by 9 bases, with 6 bases between them. As DNA, the CDR3 is TGTGCCACCAGTGATTTTGGCTTTGAGCAGTTCTTC. Translation gives CATSDFGFEQFF.

The chain is built from TRBV15 and TRBJ1-2; a weak D match, TRBD1 (5 bases). CDR1 and CDR2 from the germline V gene are LNHNV and YYDKDF (reference sequence). Trimming left V 4 bases short and J 7 bases short, with 10 bases between. The CDR3 covers 12 residues. The chain's CDR3 is CATSIGDFGYTF. CDR3 bases: TGTGCCACCAGCATCGGGGACTTTGGCTACACCTTC.

The chain is built from TRBV7-8 and TRBJ2-7; D is perhaps TRBD2 (7 bases). The V gene lost 1 base and the J gene lost 5 bases, with 18 bases spanning the gap. Per germline, CDR1 SGHVS and CDR2 FQNEAQ. This CDR3 has 16 amino acids. This CDR3 is CASSLEVGGAKDEQYF. CDR3 DNA sequence: TGTGCCAGCAGCTTAGAGGTAGGGGGGGCAAAGGACGAGCAGTACTTC.

The chain combines TRBV14 with TRBJ2-7, with D unclear. This CDR3 comprises 13 residues. Looked up from germline, CDR1 is SGHDN and CDR2 is FVKESK. V dropped 4 bases and J dropped 6 bases, with 13 bases sitting between them. CDR3 nucleotides: TGTGCCAGCAGCCCCCATTGGTCGGGCGAGCAGTACTTC. As protein: CASSPHWSGEQYF.

A remark on this clone: Within the sample, other DNA sequences also encode this same CDR3. The chain uses TRBV20-1 and TRBJ2-5, with D unclear. The germline V gene encodes CDR1 DFQATT and CDR2 SNEGSKA (reference sequence). This CDR3 is built from 10 residues. The V gene lost 3 bases and the J gene lost 5 bases, with 4 bases spanning the gap. The CDR3 nucleotides are TGCAGTGCTAGGAGTGAGACCCAGTACTTC. Protein sequence: CSARSETQYF.

V is TRBV6-4 and J is TRBJ2-1; the D gene is possibly TRBD2 (5 bases). CDR1 MRHNA and CDR2 SNTAGT come from the germline V gene. The V gene lost 2 bases and the J gene lost 3 bases, with 11 bases spanning the gap. CDR3 length: 15 amino acids. The CDR3 here is CASSDREGSYNEQFF. Here the CDR3 DNA reads TGTGCCAGCAGTGACAGGGAAGGGAGCTACAATGAGCAGTTCTTC.

This clone has only one observation. The chain uses TRBV27 and TRBJ1-3; 7 nucleotides match TRBD1. The junction had 6 bases not matched to a gene; V was cut back by 3 bases and J by 10 bases. The CDR3 has 13 amino acids. Per the germline V gene, CDR1 is MNHEY and CDR2 is SMNVEV (reference sequence). CDR3 nucleotide sequence: TGTGCCAGCAGTTTTCACAGGGGTGGGACCATATATTTT. Amino acid sequence: CASSFHRGGTIYF.

V usage is TRBV5-4 and J usage is TRBJ2-7; 10 nucleotides align to TRBD2. Germline V CDR1 and CDR2: SGHNT, YYREEE (reference sequence). The CDR3 consists of 14 residues. V was pared by 5 bases and J by 7 bases, with 9 bases of the junction left unmatched. In DNA form, the CDR3 reads TGTGCCAGCAGTCTACTAGCGGGATCTCGGGAGCAGTACTTC. Protein sequence: CASSLLAGSREQYF. Full variable domain (rest looked up from reference TRBV5-4 and TRBJ2-7): ETGVTQSPTHLIKTRGQQVTLRCSSQSGHNTVSWYQQALGQGPQFIFQYYREEENGRGNFPPRFSGLQFPNYSSELNVNALELDDSALYLCASSLLAGSREQYFGPGTRLTVT.

The V call is TRBV5-5, the J call TRBJ1-2, with a weak D call TRBD1 (6 bases). This CDR3 contains 16 residues. Germline V gives CDR1 SGHKS, CDR2 YYEKEE (reference sequence). V gave up 5 bases and J gave up 1 base, with 18 bases separating them. In DNA form, the CDR3 reads TGTGCCAGCAGTCCCCGGACAGCCGACGTTAACTATGGCTACACCTTC. This encodes CASSPRTADVNYGYTF.

The gene calls are TRBV24-1 and TRBJ2-2; TRBD1 matches 10 bases. Germline V lookup: CDR1 KGHDR, CDR2 SFDVKD. CDR3 length: 14 amino acids. V lost 9 bases to trimming and J lost 4 bases; unmatched junction nucleotides: 4. CDR3: CATQDRGSTGELFF. The CDR3 DNA reads TGTGCCACCCAGGACAGGGGGAGCACCGGGGAGCTGTTTTTT.

The DNA for the CDR3 is TGTGCCAGCTCACCTGGGGACATCCAGCAGTACTTC. Its protein product is CASSPGDIQQYF. The rearrangement links TRBV18 to TRBJ2-7, with D perhaps TRBD1 (6 bases). In germline, CDR1 is KGHSH, CDR2 LQKENI. Trimming removed 3 bases at V and 8 bases at J, with 11 bases between. The CDR3 is made up of 12 amino acids.

This clone appeared a single time. The J gene is TRBJ2-5, the V gene TRBV5-4; no clear D gene. The germline V gene has CDR1 SGHNT and CDR2 YYREEE (reference sequence). V was shortened by 2 bases and J by 3 bases, with 8 bases between the two germline ends. The CDR3 consists of 13 residues. The CDR3 spells CASSFVAEETQYF. CDR3 coding DNA: TGTGCCAGCAGCTTCGTGGCCGAAGAGACCCAGTACTTC.

This chain connects TRBV19 to TRBJ1-2, with D tentatively TRBD1 (6 bases). The CDR3 is 14 residues long. Trimming pared 3 bases from V and 4 bases from J, leaving 12 bases between. Germline V lookup: CDR1 LNHDA, CDR2 SQIVND (reference sequence). CDR3 region: CASSMGAISYGYTF. In nucleotides, the CDR3 is TGTGCCAGTAGTATGGGGGCGATCAGCTATGGCTACACCTTC.

The genes are TRBV3-1 (or the pseudogene TRBV3-2) and TRBJ1-1; tentatively, D is TRBD1 (5 bases). Per the germline V gene, CDR1 is LGHDT and CDR2 is YNNKEL (reference sequence). The CDR3 is 12 amino acids. Trimming removed 9 bases at V and 4 bases at J, with 12 bases between. The CDR3 DNA is TGTGCCAGTTCAGGGTGGGCCACTGAAGCTTTCTTT. Protein: CASSGWATEAFF.

CDR3 loop: CASSPHPSTNPQETQYF. Written as DNA, the CDR3 is TGTGCCAGCAGTCCCCACCCCTCGACAAACCCACAAGAGACCCAGTACTTC. The chain carries TRBV2 and TRBJ2-5; D uncertain. CDR1 and CDR2 from the germline V gene are SNHLY and FYNNEI. V was cut by 5 bases and J by 2 bases, with 21 bases left in between. The CDR3 runs to 17 residues.

The chain carries TRBV7-9 and TRBJ2-3, with 11 nucleotides matching TRBD1. V was clipped by 7 bases and J by 4 bases; unmatched bases: 4. The CDR3 loop spans 14 amino acids. The germline CDR1 and CDR2 sequences are SEHNR and FQNEAQ (reference sequence). CDR3 nucleotides: TGTGCCAGCACCGGGGACAGGGGGGCAGATACGCAGTATTTT. Translating it yields CASTGDRGADTQYF.

This clone showed up just once. V usage is TRBV19 and J usage is TRBJ1-5; TRBD1 matches 7 bases. The CDR3 contains 14 residues. Germline V CDR1 and CDR2: LNHDA, SQIVND (reference sequence). With V trimmed by 5 bases and J by 6 bases, 7 bases remained unmatched. The chain's CDR3 is CASSVSGTAQPQHF. As DNA, the CDR3 is TGTGCCAGTAGTGTCTCCGGGACAGCTCAGCCCCAGCATTTT.

The rearrangement links TRBV5-1 to TRBJ2-7; 9 bases agree with TRBD2. The CDR3 consists of 15 residues. Germline V gives CDR1 SGHRS, CDR2 YFSETQ. Trimming removed 6 bases from V and 6 bases from J; junction bases left unmatched: 13. The CDR3 sequence is CASKPSSGSTSEQYF. The CDR3 DNA is TGCGCCAGCAAACCTAGTAGCGGGAGCACCTCCGAGCAGTACTTC.